This entry lists 14 T cell receptor beta chains sequenced from one sample in a study of PD-1 blockade in classical Hodgkin lymphoma. Every single patient, without exception, relapsed after autologous stem cell transplantation, and brentuximab vedotin exposure varied. Generated by immunoSEQ multiplex PCR, the TCRdb table keeps only in-frame clones and is missing some. The top ten clones hold 6.5% to 8% of a sample with tens of thousands of clones, 93% of them seen once. This specimen was peripheral blood mononuclear cells (PBMCs), taken at baseline. The receptors stem from a human donor with classical Hodgkin lymphoma.

This clone came up once. The rearrangement uses TRBV7-7 and TRBJ2-5, with 9 positions matching TRBD1. The J call could be wrong; TRBJ2-7 is a better fit for the DNA end. Germline V gene sequence: CDR1 SSHAT, CDR2 FNYEAQ (reference sequence). The CDR3 contains 16 residues. The CDR3 bases are TGTGCCAGCAGCCCTAGGATAGGACAGGGGAGGAACGAGCAGTACTTC. This codes for CASSPRIGQGRNEQYF.

This chain links TRBV11-3 with TRBJ2-1, with 15 positions matching TRBD2. This CDR3 is built from 16 residues. Losses at the gene ends were 3 bases for V and 7 bases for J; bases not matched to a gene: 4. Germline assignment: CDR1 SGHNT and CDR2 YENEEA. The CDR3 DNA follows: TGTGCCAGCAGCTTGGGACTAGCGGGAGGAGTAAATGAGCAGTTCTTC. Its translation: CASSLGLAGGVNEQFF. The full variable domain, with the rest looked up from reference TRBV11-3 and TRBJ2-1, is EAGVVQSPRYKIIEKKQPVAFWCNPISGHNTLYWYLQNLGQGPELLIRYENEEAVDDSQLPKDRFSAERLKGVDSTLKIQPAELGDSAVYLCASSLGLAGGVNEQFFGPGTRLTVL.

This chain uses TRBV7-9 with TRBJ2-7; D not certain. With 2 bases removed from V and 2 bases from J, the gap between germline ends came to 7 bases. Germline CDR1 and CDR2: SEHNR and FQNEAQ (reference sequence). This CDR3 has 13 amino acids. CDR3: CASSLLDPYEQYF. CDR3 sequence (DNA): TGTGCCAGCAGCTTACTCGACCCCTACGAGCAGTACTTC.

As concerns this clone: Mismatch with germline at one junction end may stem from a read error. The V and J genes are TRBV6-5 and TRBJ2-5; TRBD2 might be the D (5 bases). From germline, CDR1 is MNHEY and CDR2 SVGAGI. The CDR3 spans 12 residues. The DNA for the CDR3 is TGTGTCAGCAGCCGGGATAAAGAGACCCAGTACTTC. This sequence encodes CVSSRDKETQYF.

The chain joins TRBV27 to TRBJ2-3; D uncertain. The CDR3 has 16 amino acids. Trimming removed 4 bases at V and 2 bases at J, with 16 bases between. Germline-derived CDR1 and CDR2 are MNHEY and SMNVEV (reference sequence). CDR3 protein: CASSSLGGSYTDTQYF. CDR3 DNA: TGTGCCAGCAGTTCCCTAGGCGGATCCTACACAGATACGCAGTATTTT.

The chain carries TRBV7-9 and TRBJ2-7; 7 nucleotides line up with TRBD1. The germline gives CDR1 SEHNR, CDR2 FQNEAQ (reference sequence). CDR3 size: 14 residues. Germline trimming cut 5 bases from V and 0 bases from J; bases unmatched to any gene: 4. CDR3 loop: CASSNRGSSYEQYF. CDR3 in DNA: TGTGCCAGCAGCAACAGGGGCAGCTCCTACGAGCAGTACTTC.

V and J are TRBV30 and TRBJ2-7; possibly TRBD1 for D (5 bases). This CDR3 spans 11 amino acids. Trimming took off 7 bases at V and 1 base at J, with 8 bases between the two ends. The germline gives CDR1 GTSNPN, CDR2 SVGIG (reference sequence). The CDR3 DNA reads as TGTGCCTCGACAGTTTCCTACGAGCAGTACTTC. The encoded protein is CASTVSYEQYF.

In the case of this clone: The junction departs from the called germline gene at one end, perhaps through a read error. The V call is TRBV18, the J call TRBJ2-1, with TRBD2 as a possible D gene (5 bases). Germline assignment: CDR1 KGHSH and CDR2 LQKENI. This CDR3 is 15 amino acids long. CDR3 DNA: TGTGCCAGCTCACCAGAGGGATCTTACTACGATGAGCAGTTCTTC. Protein: CASSPEGSYYDEQFF. Drawing the rest from reference TRBV18 and TRBJ2-1, the complete variable domain is NAGVMQNPRHLVRRRGQEARLRCSPMKGHSHVYWYRQLPEEGLKFMVYLQKENIIDESGMPKERFSAEFPKEGPSILRIQQVVRGDSAAYFCASSPEGSYYDEQFFGPGTRLTVL.

This clone came up once. This chain uses TRBV27 with TRBJ2-5; no reliable D call. The CDR3 consists of 13 residues. Germline V CDR1 and CDR2: MNHEY, SMNVEV (reference sequence). Trimming pared 4 bases from V and 5 bases from J, leaving 11 bases between. CDR3 bases: TGTGCCAGCAGTTCACCCCCCGAGGAGACCCAGTACTTC. It encodes CASSSPPEETQYF.

The V gene is TRBV5-1, the J gene TRBJ2-2; TRBD1 or TRBD2 may be the D gene (5 bases each). This CDR3 is 17 amino acids long. From germline, CDR1 is SGHRS and CDR2 YFSETQ. V dropped 6 bases and J dropped 4 bases, with 22 bases sitting between them. The CDR3 coding sequence is TGCGCCAGCACACCTTGGGACGGGTCTGGTGGCACCGGGGAGCTGTTTTTT. This translates into CASTPWDGSGGTGELFF.

This clone was detected once. The genes are TRBV18 and TRBJ1-3; D is ambiguous. CDR1 KGHSH and CDR2 LQKENI come from the germline V gene. The length of the CDR3 is 15 residues. V lost 2 bases and J lost 0, with 8 bases in between. Here the CDR3 reads CASSPTFYSGNTIYF. Here the CDR3 DNA reads TGTGCCAGCTCACCAACTTTCTACTCTGGAAACACCATATATTTT. The full variable domain, with the rest looked up from reference TRBV18 and TRBJ1-3, is NAGVMQNPRHLVRRRGQEARLRCSPMKGHSHVYWYRQLPEEGLKFMVYLQKENIIDESGMPKERFSAEFPKEGPSILRIQQVVRGDSAAYFCASSPTFYSGNTIYFGEGSWLTVV.

The genes are TRBV5-1 and TRBJ1-5, with D hard to call. This CDR3 region has 14 residues. The germline gives CDR1 SGHRS, CDR2 YFSETQ. Trimming shortened V by 0 bases and J by 5 bases, and 9 bases separated the two germline ends. CDR3 nucleotides: TGCGCCAGCAGCTTGGAAACAAGGCATCAGCCCCAGCATTTT. Translating gives CASSLETRHQPQHF.

This clone was seen more than once but under ten times. The chain joins TRBV6-5 to TRBJ2-5, with D tentatively TRBD2 (5 bases). Germline values: CDR1 MNHEY, CDR2 SVGAGI. V shed 0 bases and J shed 0 bases, with 8 bases lying between them. The length of the CDR3 is 15 residues. The CDR3 protein is CASSYSLAYQETQYF. The CDR3 DNA reads as TGTGCCAGCAGTTACTCCCTAGCCTACCAAGAGACCCAGTACTTC.

The chain combines TRBV19 with TRBJ2-1; D gene uncertain. Germline V CDR1 and CDR2: LNHDA, SQIVND (reference sequence). The CDR3 has 16 residues. Trimming left V 7 bases short and J 5 bases short, with 21 bases between. The CDR3 DNA reads TGTGCCAGTAATCCTTTAGGGATGGTGGTCGACAATGAGCAGTTCTTC. Its protein is CASNPLGMVVDNEQFF.